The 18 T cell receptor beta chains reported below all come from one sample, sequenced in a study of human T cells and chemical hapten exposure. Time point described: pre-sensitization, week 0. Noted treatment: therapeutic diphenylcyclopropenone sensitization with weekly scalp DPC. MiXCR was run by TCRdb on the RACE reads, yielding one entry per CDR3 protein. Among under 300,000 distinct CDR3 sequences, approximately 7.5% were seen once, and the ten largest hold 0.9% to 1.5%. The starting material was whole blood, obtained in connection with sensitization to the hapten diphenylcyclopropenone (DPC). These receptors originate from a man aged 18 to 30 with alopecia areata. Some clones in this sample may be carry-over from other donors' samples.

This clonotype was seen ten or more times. The CDR3 loop reads CASSSNEAFF. The DNA of the CDR3 is TGTGCCAGCAGTTCTAATGAAGCTTTCTTT. J is TRBJ1-1 and V is TRBV12-3 or TRBV12-4; D is unresolved. CDR3 length: 10 amino acids. V lost 4 bases to trimming and J lost 7 bases, with 4 bases between them.

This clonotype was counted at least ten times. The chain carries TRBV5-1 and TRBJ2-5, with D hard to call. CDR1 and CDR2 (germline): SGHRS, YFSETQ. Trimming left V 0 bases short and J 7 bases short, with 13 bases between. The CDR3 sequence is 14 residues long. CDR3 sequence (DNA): TGCGCCAGCAGCTTGGAGGTTAGGTCCGGGACCCAGTACTTC. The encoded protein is CASSLEVRSGTQYF.

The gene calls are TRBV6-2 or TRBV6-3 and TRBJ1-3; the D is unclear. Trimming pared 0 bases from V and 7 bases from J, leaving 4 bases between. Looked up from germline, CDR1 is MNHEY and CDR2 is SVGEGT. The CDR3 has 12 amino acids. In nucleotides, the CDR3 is TGTGCCAGCAGTTACTCGCGGAACACCATATATTTT. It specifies CASSYSRNTIYF.

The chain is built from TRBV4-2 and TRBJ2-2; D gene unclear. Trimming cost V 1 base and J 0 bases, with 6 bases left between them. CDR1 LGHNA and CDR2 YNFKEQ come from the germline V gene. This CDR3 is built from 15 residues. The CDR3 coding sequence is TGTGCCAGCAGCCAAGGTGTCTCGAACACCGGGGAGCTGTTTTTT. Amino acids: CASSQGVSNTGELFF.

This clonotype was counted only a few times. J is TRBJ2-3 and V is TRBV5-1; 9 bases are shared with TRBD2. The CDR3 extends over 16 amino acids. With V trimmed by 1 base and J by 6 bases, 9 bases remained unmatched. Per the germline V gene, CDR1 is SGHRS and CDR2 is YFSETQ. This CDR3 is CASSLQLLAGTDTQYF. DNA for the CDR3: TGCGCCAGCAGCTTGCAACTTCTAGCGGGGACGGATACGCAGTATTTT.

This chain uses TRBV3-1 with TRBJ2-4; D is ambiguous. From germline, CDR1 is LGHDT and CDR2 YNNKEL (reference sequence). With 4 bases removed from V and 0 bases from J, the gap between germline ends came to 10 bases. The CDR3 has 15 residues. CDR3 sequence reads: CASSLGSSAKNIQYF. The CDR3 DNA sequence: TGTGCCAGCAGCCTCGGGTCCTCAGCCAAAAACATTCAGTACTTC.

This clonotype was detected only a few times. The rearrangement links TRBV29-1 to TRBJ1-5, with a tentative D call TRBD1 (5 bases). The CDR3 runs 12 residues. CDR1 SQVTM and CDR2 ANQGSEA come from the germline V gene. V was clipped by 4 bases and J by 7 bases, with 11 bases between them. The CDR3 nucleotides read TGCAGCGTTGCGCAGGGCCACCAGCCCCAGCATTTT. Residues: CSVAQGHQPQHF.

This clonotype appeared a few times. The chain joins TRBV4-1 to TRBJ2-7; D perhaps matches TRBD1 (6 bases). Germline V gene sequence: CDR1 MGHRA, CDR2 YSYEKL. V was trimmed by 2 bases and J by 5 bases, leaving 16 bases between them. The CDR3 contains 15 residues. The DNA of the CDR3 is TGCGCCAGCAGCCAACGGGACGCACAGGGTCACGAGCAGTACTTC. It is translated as CASSQRDAQGHEQYF.

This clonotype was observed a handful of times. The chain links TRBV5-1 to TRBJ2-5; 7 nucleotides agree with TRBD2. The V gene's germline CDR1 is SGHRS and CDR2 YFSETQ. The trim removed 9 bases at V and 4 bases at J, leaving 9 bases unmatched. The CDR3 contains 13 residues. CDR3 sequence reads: CATKGRERETQYF. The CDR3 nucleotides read TGCGCCACCAAGGGGAGGGAGCGAGAGACCCAGTACTTC.

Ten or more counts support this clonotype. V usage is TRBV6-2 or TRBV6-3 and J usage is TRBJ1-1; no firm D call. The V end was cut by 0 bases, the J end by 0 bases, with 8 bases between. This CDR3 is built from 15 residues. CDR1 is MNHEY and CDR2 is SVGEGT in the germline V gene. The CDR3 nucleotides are TGTGCCAGCAGTTACTCGAGGGCTATGAACACTGAAGCTTTCTTT. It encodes CASSYSRAMNTEAFF.

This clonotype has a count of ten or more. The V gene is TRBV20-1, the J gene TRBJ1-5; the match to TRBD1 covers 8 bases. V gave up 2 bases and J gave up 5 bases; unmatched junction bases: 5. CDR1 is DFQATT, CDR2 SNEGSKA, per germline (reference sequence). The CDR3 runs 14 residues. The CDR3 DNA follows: TGCAGTGCTAGAAGGTCAGGGGGCTATCAGCCCCAGCATTTT. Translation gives CSARRSGGYQPQHF.

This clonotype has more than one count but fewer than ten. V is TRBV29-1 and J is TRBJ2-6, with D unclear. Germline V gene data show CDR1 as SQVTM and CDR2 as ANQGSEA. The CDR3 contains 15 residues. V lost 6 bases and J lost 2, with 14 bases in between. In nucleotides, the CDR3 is TGCAGCGTATCGACACTTCTGGCTGGGGCCAACGTCCTGACTTTC. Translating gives CSVSTLLAGANVLTF.

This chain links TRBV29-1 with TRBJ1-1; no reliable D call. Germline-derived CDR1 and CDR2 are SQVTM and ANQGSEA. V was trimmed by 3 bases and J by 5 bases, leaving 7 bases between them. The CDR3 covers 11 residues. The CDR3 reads CSVEGMTEAFF. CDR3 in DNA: TGCAGCGTTGAGGGTATGACTGAAGCTTTCTTT.

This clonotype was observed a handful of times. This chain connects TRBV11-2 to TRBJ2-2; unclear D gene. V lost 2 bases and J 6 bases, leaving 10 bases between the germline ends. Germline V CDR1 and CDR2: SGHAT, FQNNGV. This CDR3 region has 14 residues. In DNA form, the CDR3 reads TGTGCCAGCAGCTTACCTTTAAGCTCCGGGGAGCTGTTTTTT. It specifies CASSLPLSSGELFF.

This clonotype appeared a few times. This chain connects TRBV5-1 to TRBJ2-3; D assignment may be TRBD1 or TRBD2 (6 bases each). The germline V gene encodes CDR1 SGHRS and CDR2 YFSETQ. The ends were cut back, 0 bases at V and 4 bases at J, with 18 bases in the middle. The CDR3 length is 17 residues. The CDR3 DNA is TGCGCCAGCAGCTTGGCCGGGGGCAGGGGAAACTCAGATACGCAGTATTTT. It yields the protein CASSLAGGRGNSDTQYF.

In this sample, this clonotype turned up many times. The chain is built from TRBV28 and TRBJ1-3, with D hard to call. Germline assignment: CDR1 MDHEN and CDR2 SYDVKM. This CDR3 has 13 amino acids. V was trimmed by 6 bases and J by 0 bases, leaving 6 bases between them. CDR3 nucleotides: TGTGCCAGCAGGGACGGCTCTGGAAACACCATATATTTT. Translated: CASRDGSGNTIYF.

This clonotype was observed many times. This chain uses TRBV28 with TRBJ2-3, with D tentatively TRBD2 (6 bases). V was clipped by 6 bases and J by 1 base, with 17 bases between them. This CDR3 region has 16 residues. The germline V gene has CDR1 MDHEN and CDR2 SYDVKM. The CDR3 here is CASSTIAGTGTDTQYF. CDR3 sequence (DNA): TGTGCCAGCAGCACAATCGCCGGGACTGGCACAGATACGCAGTATTTT.

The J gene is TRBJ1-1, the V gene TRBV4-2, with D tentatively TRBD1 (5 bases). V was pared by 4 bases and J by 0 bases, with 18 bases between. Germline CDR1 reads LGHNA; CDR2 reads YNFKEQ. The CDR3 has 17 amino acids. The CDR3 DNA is TGTGCCAGCAGCCTGGGGACCCATACCGTTATGAACACTGAAGCTTTCTTT. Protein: CASSLGTHTVMNTEAFF.